This is a list of T cell receptor beta chains from one sample in a study of regulatory T cells in long-lasting Graves disease. TCRdb independently ran MiXCR on the multiplex PCR reads; one entry per CDR3 protein. The profile covers 350,000 to 550,000 distinct CDR3 sequences, with 14% appearing a single time and about 15% taken by the ten largest. The same data also went into a second study, on T cells in Graves' hyperthyroidism and ophthalmopathy.

This specimen was peripheral blood mononuclear cells (PBMCs), taken at new diagnosis, from a patient treated with antithyroid drugs. Receptors originate from a woman between 50 and 59 years old with Graves disease. CDR3s include the opening cysteine and the closing phenylalanine or tryptophan. Fields, in order: D gene, clone size, J gene, V gene, CDR3 protein, CDR3 DNA. D genes are given only for firm matches. Clone size is not always given. Where it is, it says once, few, many or a class for expanded clones.

>.|many|TRBJ2-7|TRBV5-1
CASSPFPEKSYEQYF
TGCGCCAGCAGCCCCTTCCCAGAAAAATCCTACGAGCAGTACTTC
>.|.|TRBJ2-1|TRBV19
CASSIASVDWEQFF
TGTGCCAGTAGTATCGCAAGCGTAGATTGGGAGCAGTTCTTC
>TRBD2|.|TRBJ2-2|TRBV3-1
CASSQVDGLAGRTGELFF
TGTGCCAGCAGCCAAGTTGATGGACTAGCGGGTCGCACCGGGGAGCTGTTTTTT
>.|many|TRBJ1-5|TRBV2
CASSETQYSNQPQHF
TGTGCCAGCAGTGAGACGCAATATAGCAATCAGCCCCAGCATTTT
>.|.|TRBJ2-2|TRBV19
CASSIGRFQGGELFF
TGTGCCAGTAGTATCGGACGCTTCCAAGGGGGGGAGCTGTTTTTT
>TRBD2|many|TRBJ2-7|TRBV5-1
CASTSGSGRGYEQYF
TGCGCCAGCACCTCGGGCAGCGGGAGGGGTTACGAGCAGTACTTC
>.|few|TRBJ1-6|TRBV5-1
CASSQGQSNSDLHF
TGCGCCAGCAGCCAAGGACAGAGCAATTCAGACCTCCACTTT
>.|many|TRBJ2-7|TRBV9
CASSVEWGSSFYEQYF
TGTGCCAGCAGCGTAGAATGGGGCAGCTCATTCTACGAGCAGTACTTC
>TRBD2|many|TRBJ2-1|TRBV20-1
CSALTGTSGRGRFF
TGCAGTGCCCTAACCGGGACTAGCGGGAGAGGGCGGTTCTTC
>.|many|TRBJ2-3|TRBV6-2/TRBV6-3
CASSYSQGSTDTQYF
TGTGCCAGCAGTTACTCGCAGGGGAGCACAGATACGCAGTATTTT
>.|few|TRBJ2-7|TRBV7-9
CASSFGPDPSYF
TGTGCCAGCAGCTTCGGACCGGACCCTTCGTACTTC
>.|.|TRBJ2-2|TRBV5-1
CASSRGQLNTGELFF
TGCGCCAGCTCGAGGGGACAACTGAACACCGGGGAGCTGTTTTTT
>.|few|TRBJ2-5|TRBV5-1
CASRDPSGEETQYF
TGCGCCAGCAGGGATCCATCGGGGGAGGAGACCCAGTACTTC
>TRBD2|many|TRBJ2-7|TRBV6-2/TRBV6-3
CASSLAGYSYEQYF
TGTGCCAGCAGTTTAGCGGGGTACTCCTACGAGCAGTACTTC
>.|.|TRBJ1-1|TRBV5-1
CASSVTDRLQANTEAFF
TGCGCCAGCAGCGTGACTGACAGGCTCCAAGCGAACACTGAAGCTTTCTTT
>.|few|TRBJ1-6|TRBV30
CAWSGWDNSPLHF
TGTGCCTGGAGTGGGTGGGATAATTCACCCCTCCACTTT
>TRBD2|few|TRBJ2-7|TRBV3-1
CASSQASGRTGHEQYF
TGTGCCAGCAGCCAAGCAAGCGGGAGAACCGGGCACGAGCAGTACTTC
>.|.|TRBJ2-7|TRBV18
CASSPRGTSDSYEQYF
TGTGCCAGCTCACCAAGGGGAACCTCTGACTCCTACGAGCAGTACTTC
>.|.|TRBJ1-5|TRBV4-1
CASSRTGLDSNQPQHF
TGCGCCAGCAGCCGAACGGGACTTGATAGCAATCAGCCCCAGCATTTT
>.|many|TRBJ1-2|TRBV30
CAWNEGSYGYTF
TGTGCCTGGAATGAGGGTTCCTATGGCTACACCTTC
>TRBD2|few|TRBJ2-1|TRBV10-2
CASYGLAGGPGNEQFF
TGCGCCAGCTACGGACTAGCGGGAGGGCCGGGGAATGAGCAGTTCTTC
>TRBD2|few|TRBJ2-4|TRBV5-1
CASSCKLLSGVLAKNIQYF
TGCGCCAGCAGCTGTAAACTACTTAGCGGGGTTCTAGCCAAAAACATTCAGTACTTC
>.|few|TRBJ2-2|TRBV5-1
CASSLRGGQAPGELFF
TGCGCCAGCAGCTTAAGGGGGGGACAGGCCCCCGGGGAGCTGTTTTTT
>.|many|TRBJ2-7|TRBV7-9
CASSFGLEPEGQYF
TGTGCCAGCAGCTTTGGTTTAGAGCCGGAGGGACAGTACTTC
>.|few|TRBJ2-2|TRBV3-1
CASSPPGLQNTGELFF
TGTGCCAGCAGCCCTCCGGGACTCCAGAACACCGGGGAGCTGTTTTTT
>.|few|TRBJ2-7|TRBV10-3
CAITERDGQYEQYF
TGTGCCATCACCGAACGGGACGGCCAATACGAGCAGTACTTC
>TRBD2|many|TRBJ2-1|TRBV6-1
CATLAGRFPLNEQFF
TGTGCCACCCTAGCGGGAAGGTTCCCCCTCAATGAGCAGTTCTTC
>.|few|TRBJ1-5|TRBV2
CASRPTAGQLSNQPQHF
TGTGCCAGCAGGCCTACGGCCGGACAGCTTAGCAATCAGCCCCAGCATTTT
>TRBD2|few|TRBJ2-2|TRBV7-9
CASSSGREYTGELFF
TGTGCCAGCAGCTCGGGGCGGGAGTACACCGGGGAGCTGTTTTTT
>.|many|TRBJ2-7|TRBV19
CASSMGFVAYEQYF
TGTGCCAGTAGTATGGGGTTTGTCGCCTACGAGCAGTACTTC
>TRBD1|few|TRBJ2-7|TRBV18
CASSPTGESAYEQYF
TGTGCCAGCTCACCGACAGGGGAGAGCGCCTACGAGCAGTACTTC
>TRBD2|many|TRBJ2-7|TRBV20-1
CSARGTSGSYEQYF
TGCAGTGCTAGGGGGACTAGCGGGTCTTACGAGCAGTACTTC
>TRBD1|many|TRBJ2-5|TRBV2
CASIRQGYQETQYF
TGTGCCAGCATTCGACAGGGGTACCAAGAGACCCAGTACTTC